The clone carrying this T cell receptor beta chain turned up a few times. The target antigen is unknown. This entry is derived from a study of T cell clonotyping in hematopoietic cell transplantation. Notes on the study in general: Without cell sorting, CD4 versus CD8 contributions remain unresolved. Pathologically expanded recipient clonotypes increased progressively from day 30 to day 180 as diversity fell.

TCRdb's copy holds only in-frame clones and misses some; the assay was immunoSEQ multiplex PCR. The data show roughly 4,500 clones, with roughly 20% seen just once and approximately 22% held by the top ten. The CDR3 contains 14 residues. Looked up from germline, CDR1 is MNHEY and CDR2 is SMNVEV (reference sequence). Trimming removed 6 bases from V and 5 bases from J, with 16 bases in between. Recipients were bled about 28 days pretransplant and at posttransplant days 30, 100, 180. This sequence was found in a male patient younger than 30 who had an allogeneic stem cell transplant, so the T cells may come from the graft donor. Some clones in this sample may be carry-over from other donors' samples. The chain combines TRBV27 with TRBJ2-5, with D tentatively TRBD2 (6 bases). The specimen comprised PBMCs, sampled 180 days after allogeneic stem cell transplant. Written as DNA, the CDR3 is TGTGCCAGCAGCGGGACTCACTTTGGGGAGACCCAGTACTTC. As protein: CASSGTHFGETQYF.